This record covers a single TCR beta chain. This sample was taken from a study of glioma-infiltrating T cells after dendritic cell vaccination. Study-level background: Patients received autologous tumor lysate-pulsed dendritic cell vaccination between about 2003 and 2012. Monocyte-derived dendritic cells, cultured 6 to 8 days with IL-4 and GM-CSF, were pulsed with autologous tumor lysate.

Only in-frame clones appear in the TCRdb table, and some are missing; sequencing was by immunoSEQ multiplex PCR. The table has 80,000 to 100,000 clones, around 80% seen once. Time point: after dendritic cell vaccination, including at tumor progression/relapse. The source of this sequence is a human donor with glioblastoma. Sequencing was performed on blood, taken after dendritic cell vaccination.

As DNA, the CDR3 is TGTGCCAGCAGCCCTATAAGGCTAGAGGGCGGGGAGCTGTTTTTT. Its translation is CASSPIRLEGGELFF. The rearrangement uses TRBV7-9 and TRBJ2-2, with a weak D call TRBD2 (5 bases). Germline V gives CDR1 SEHNR, CDR2 FQNEAQ (reference sequence). The CDR3 length is 15 residues. With 5 bases removed from V and 7 bases from J, the gap between germline ends came to 17 bases.